The rows below give T cell receptor beta chains drawn from one sample of a study of blood T cells in healthy people across ages. TCRdb reprocessed the 5' RACE reads with MiXCR, giving one entry per CDR3 protein. The sample holds roughly 900,000 distinct CDR3 sequences, around 28% seen once. Sequencing used blood. Receptors originate from a woman of 80 years or more in good health. CDR3s include the opening cysteine and the closing phenylalanine or tryptophan. Fields, in order: V gene, J gene, CDR3 protein.

TRBV5-1	TRBJ2-3	CASSRVRTDTQYF
TRBV24-1	TRBJ2-5	CATSEIAGALQETQYF
TRBV7-2	TRBJ2-5	CASSKTSGGCNEQYF
TRBV12-3/TRBV12-4	TRBJ2-5	CASILNGGVAETQYF
TRBV30	TRBJ2-3	CAWRPKSGTSGGRTDTQYF
TRBV7-9	TRBJ2-3	CASSLLLGRTQYF
TRBV11-2	TRBJ2-1	CASSFGPLGEQFF
TRBV24-1	TRBJ2-2	CATRGATGELFF
TRBV4-3	TRBJ2-6	CASSQEGWGRLTF
TRBV27	TRBJ2-1	CASSLGTSGVGEQFF
TRBV20-1	TRBJ1-3	CSARDYSSGNTIYF
TRBV12-3/TRBV12-4	TRBJ2-2	CASSRTGGIGELFF
TRBV7-9	-	CASSKPGQGGHEQYF
TRBV7-2	TRBJ2-5	CASRSGGLAGGETQYF
TRBV4-3	TRBJ1-5	CAGSQGQRQPQHF
TRBV5-1	TRBJ2-7	CASSYGQPVYEQYF
TRBV14	TRBJ2-1	CASSQLAGGRGEQFF
TRBV6-6	TRBJ1-1	CASSTGEYSEAFF
TRBV10-3	TRBJ2-4	CAISDETGSYEQYF
TRBV27	TRBJ2-5	CASSLKGGFWETQYF
TRBV7-2	TRBJ2-1	CASSLIGGGALNEQFF
TRBV2	TRBJ2-3	CASSEGGTGGPDTQYF
TRBV30	TRBJ2-1	CAWSVSETQFF
TRBV12-3/TRBV12-4	TRBJ2-2	CASSQPDRAAGELFF
TRBV20-1	TRBJ2-5	CSASRTSGLQETQYF
TRBV6-2/TRBV6-3	TRBJ2-6	CASSRAGNGANVLTF
TRBV7-9	TRBJ1-3	CASSPGQGGGNTIYF
TRBV12-3/TRBV12-4	TRBJ1-2	CASSLVVGGGNYGYTF
TRBV18	TRBJ1-1	CASSPGRDRVNTEAFF
TRBV20-1	TRBJ2-2	CSARASTSGGVTGELFF
TRBV6-2/TRBV6-3	TRBJ2-3	CASSYGRLGIPTDTQYF
TRBV20-1	TRBJ2-7	CSARDRGGRSEEQYF
TRBV11-1	TRBJ2-1	CASSPGTGRLGEQFF
TRBV7-2	TRBJ1-4	CASSPGRGGIESEKLFF
TRBV6-2/TRBV6-3	TRBJ1-2	CASGQGGSINGYTF
TRBV7-2	TRBJ2-5	CASRREAGGRETQYF
TRBV5-1	TRBJ2-1	CASSLGNRENEQFF
TRBV29-1	TRBJ1-2	CSVGGEGYGYTF
TRBV29-1	TRBJ2-1	CSVVSSYNEQFF
TRBV7-8	TRBJ1-4	CASSFGLANEKLFF